These 24 T cell receptor beta chains were all obtained from the same sample, sequenced in a study of response to subunit inactivated influenza vaccine. TCRdb re-called the RT-PCR reads with MiXCR, one entry per CDR3 protein. The sample consists of 800,000 or so distinct CDR3 sequences, 21% of them appearing once. Sequenced material: PBMCs from blood, taken roughly 5 days after vaccination. The receptors here all came from a man aged 45-65 years who received an inactivated influenza vaccine.

V is TRBV7-9 and J is TRBJ2-3, with a tentative D call TRBD1 (5 bases). Trimming stripped 5 bases from V and 1 base from J, with 7 bases between. From germline, CDR1 is SEHNR and CDR2 FQNEAQ (reference sequence). This CDR3 spans 13 amino acids. This CDR3 is CASSTQGTDTQYF. CDR3 sequence (DNA): TGTGCCAGCAGCACACAGGGCACAGATACGCAGTATTTT.

This chain uses TRBV5-6 with TRBJ2-1, with D tentatively TRBD1 or TRBD2 (6 bases each). Germline V gives CDR1 SGHDT, CDR2 YYEEEE. V shed 4 bases and J shed 6 bases, with 32 bases lying between them. The CDR3 loop spans 20 amino acids. The CDR3 DNA is TGTGCCAGCAGCGTAACCGGGGCGAGACGAGGGGGAGGATATATCAATGAGCAGTTCTTC. Residues: CASSVTGARRGGGYINEQFF. Combining the CDR3 with reference TRBV5-6 and TRBJ2-1 gives the whole variable domain DAGVTQSPTHLIKTRGQQVTLRCSPKSGHDTVSWYQQALGQGPQFIFQYYEEEERQRGNFPDRFSGHQFPNYSSELNVNALLLGDSALYLCASSVTGARRGGGYINEQFFGPGTRLTVL.

The chain recombines TRBV9 with TRBJ2-3, with 15 bases fitting TRBD2. J lost 2 bases, V lost 4 bases, and 8 bases had no gene match. The CDR3 is 18 residues long. Per the germline V gene, CDR1 is SGDLS and CDR2 is YYNGEE. The CDR3 DNA reads TGTGCCAGCAGCTCTGGACTAGCGGGGGGGCCAATCACAGATACGCAGTATTTT. Amino acids: CASSSGLAGGPITDTQYF.

The genes are TRBV20-1 and TRBJ1-2; no firm D call. Germline V gives CDR1 DFQATT, CDR2 SNEGSKA (reference sequence). This CDR3 has 12 residues. The germline V and J ends were trimmed by 0 bases and 8 bases, with 10 bases remaining between them. The CDR3: CSARDLGRGYTF. The CDR3 region has the DNA TGCAGTGCTAGAGATCTCGGCAGAGGCTACACCTTC.

This clonotype has a count of ten or more. The chain is built from TRBV20-1 and TRBJ1-2; D is undetermined. From germline, CDR1 is DFQATT and CDR2 SNEGSKA (reference sequence). Trimming left V 4 bases short and J 4 bases short, with 10 bases between. This CDR3 comprises 12 residues. The CDR3: CSANGAAYGYTF. DNA for the CDR3: TGCAGTGCTAACGGAGCCGCCTATGGCTACACCTTC.

Note on this clonotype: An end of the junction does not agree with germline; a read error may underlie this. The chain has TRBV4-1 and TRBJ1-2, with D hard to call. Germline-derived CDR1 and CDR2 are MGHRA and YSYEKL. The CDR3 length is 13 residues. CDR3 amino acids: CASSQSTGYDYTF. As DNA, the CDR3 is TGCGCCAGCAGCCAGAGTACGGGGTATGACTACACCTTC.

The sample holds many counts of this clonotype. This sequence joins TRBV6-1 and TRBJ1-1, with TRBD1 matching 8 bases. This CDR3 contains 15 residues. Per the germline V gene, CDR1 is MNHNS and CDR2 is SASEGT. Germline trimming cut 5 bases from V and 5 bases from J; bases unmatched to any gene: 10. CDR3 bases: TGTGCCAGCAGTAAGGACAGGGTATCGTGGACTGAAGCTTTCTTT. Translating gives CASSKDRVSWTEAFF.

This sequence joins TRBV12-3 or TRBV12-4 and TRBJ1-2; D is unresolved. Trimming removed 6 bases from V and 2 bases from J, with 7 bases in between. The CDR3 extends over 12 amino acids. The CDR3 DNA reads TGTGCCAGCAGATTTTCAAACTATGGCTACACCTTC. This encodes CASRFSNYGYTF.

The gene calls are TRBV4-2 and TRBJ2-5; D uncertain. This CDR3 is built from 15 residues. The V end was cut by 0 bases, the J end by 4 bases, with 12 bases between. The germline V gene encodes CDR1 LGHNA and CDR2 YNFKEQ. The CDR3 here is CASSQDMVTLETQYF. The DNA of the CDR3 is TGTGCCAGCAGCCAAGATATGGTGACTCTAGAGACCCAGTACTTC.

The chain links TRBV12-2 to TRBJ2-7; the table names TRBD1, a call not compared with the DNA. TRBV12-2 constitutes a pseudogene. CDR3 length equals 16 residues. The CDR3 region is CASRLNSGQRLYEQYF. CDR3 bases: TGTGCAAGTCGCTTAAATTCGGGGCAGCGTCTCTACGAGCAGTACTTC.

This clonotype was picked up a small number of times. The rearrangement joins TRBV18 to TRBJ2-7; possibly TRBD2 for D (6 bases). The CDR3 has 16 residues. Between the trimmed V and J ends, which lost 3 bases and 1 base, there was a span of 16 bases. CDR1 KGHSH and CDR2 LQKENI come from the germline V gene. CDR3 in DNA: TGTGCCAGCTCACCCACCCCAGGAGGGGCGTCCTACGAGCAGTACTTC. It is translated as CASSPTPGGASYEQYF.

The rearrangement uses TRBV7-6 and TRBJ2-2; TRBD1 matches 8 bases. In germline, CDR1 is SGHVS, CDR2 FNYEAQ. J was trimmed by 2 bases and V by 4 bases; bases with no gene match: 12. The CDR3 has 18 residues. The CDR3 sequence is CASSYRGERVYNTGELFF. CDR3 DNA sequence: TGTGCCAGCAGCTACAGGGGGGAGCGGGTTTATAACACCGGGGAGCTGTTTTTT.

The chain couples TRBV28 to TRBJ2-3; the match to TRBD2 covers 10 bases. The CDR3 extends over 18 amino acids. In germline, CDR1 is MDHEN, CDR2 SYDVKM. The ends lost 4 bases at V and 0 bases at J; junction bases unmatched: 10. CDR3 in amino acids: CASSWELLAGDSTDTQYF. CDR3 nucleotide sequence: TGTGCCAGCAGTTGGGAGTTGCTAGCGGGAGACAGCACAGATACGCAGTATTTT.

This clonotype was counted a few times. CDR3 amino acids: CASSQGQGGLYEQYF. The CDR3 region has the DNA TGCGCCAGCAGCCAAGGACAGGGGGGCCTTTACGAGCAGTACTTC. This chain connects TRBV5-1 to TRBJ2-7; TRBD1 aligns across 10 bases. V dropped 4 bases and J dropped 4; count of bases not matched to a gene: 8. The CDR3 runs to 15 residues. From germline, CDR1 is SGHRS and CDR2 YFSETQ. Drawing the rest from reference TRBV5-1 and TRBJ2-7, the complete variable domain is KAGVTQTPRYLIKTRGQQVTLSCSPISGHRSVSWYQQTPGQGLQFLFEYFSETQRNKGNFPGRFSGRQFSNSRSEMNVSTLELGDSALYLCASSQGQGGLYEQYFGPGTRLTVT.

The chain has TRBV7-8 and TRBJ2-1, with 11 bases lining up with TRBD2. The V and J ends lost 4 bases and 4 bases, in that order; junction bases with no gene match: 6. Germline V CDR1 and CDR2: SGHVS, FQNEAQ. The CDR3 loop spans 16 amino acids. CDR3 nucleotides: TGTGCCAGCAGCTCCTATAGCGGGGGGGCGTACAATGAGCAGTTCTTC. Its protein is CASSSYSGGAYNEQFF.

This clonotype was seen a handful of times. The chain carries TRBV7-9 and TRBJ2-7; possibly TRBD2 for D (5 bases). The CDR3 consists of 13 residues. The germline V gene has CDR1 SEHNR and CDR2 FQNEAQ (reference sequence). V shed 1 base and J shed 7 bases, with 11 bases lying between them. The CDR3 loop reads CASSLESSWEQYF. The CDR3 DNA is TGTGCCAGCAGCTTAGAGTCTAGCTGGGAGCAGTACTTC.

This clonotype has ten or more counts. The V call is TRBV7-2, the J call TRBJ2-1; 14 nucleotides match TRBD2. Trimming removed 5 bases from V and 8 bases from J; junction bases left unmatched: 8. CDR1 SGHTA and CDR2 FQGNSA come from the germline V gene. This CDR3 is 16 amino acids long. The DNA for the CDR3 is TGTGCCAGCAGCAGGACCGGGACTAGCGGGAGCTATGAGCAGTTCTTC. The encoded protein is CASSRTGTSGSYEQFF.

This clonotype occurred once. The chain combines TRBV28 with TRBJ1-5; 8 bases map to TRBD1. Germline V gives CDR1 MDHEN, CDR2 SYDVKM. Trimming cost V 7 bases and J 0 bases; bases outside gene matches: 11. The length of the CDR3 is 17 residues. The CDR3: CASNPQWTGNSNQPQHF. CDR3 nucleotide sequence: TGTGCCAGCAACCCCCAATGGACAGGGAATAGCAATCAGCCCCAGCATTTT. Complete variable domain (other parts from reference TRBV28 and TRBJ1-5): DVKVTQSSRYLVKRTGEKVFLECVQDMDHENMFWYRQDPGLGLRLIYFSYDVKMKEKGDIPEGYSVSREKKERFSLILESASTNQTSMYLCASNPQWTGNSNQPQHFGDGTRLSIL.

The table lists this clonotype with many counts. The V call is TRBV12-3 or TRBV12-4, the J call TRBJ2-5; 7 bases map to TRBD2. The CDR3 covers 16 residues. V lost 6 bases, J lost 4 bases, and 14 bases stayed unmatched. For the CDR3, the DNA is TGTGCCAGCAGCCCATCAATTGGGGGGGGAGGAGAGACCCAGTACTTC. It translates to CASSPSIGGGGETQYF.

The chain couples TRBV20-1 to TRBJ2-3; D possibly corresponds to TRBD2 (6 bases). V was shortened by 0 bases and J by 0 bases, with 10 bases between the two germline ends. The CDR3 is made up of 15 amino acids. CDR1 and CDR2 (germline): DFQATT, SNEGSKA (reference sequence). The CDR3 DNA follows: TGCAGTGCTAGAGATGGGGCGGGGAGCACAGATACGCAGTATTTT. It codes for CSARDGAGSTDTQYF.

Only a few counts were recorded for this clonotype. This chain uses TRBV5-1 with TRBJ2-7, with a tentative D call TRBD2 (6 bases). The V and J ends lost 0 bases and 3 bases respectively, with 13 bases between them. Germline V CDR1 and CDR2: SGHRS, YFSETQ. This CDR3 is built from 15 residues. The CDR3 DNA follows: TGCGCCAGCAGCTTGGACGGCGGCGGGAACTACGAGCAGTACTTC. It yields the protein CASSLDGGGNYEQYF.

The V and J genes are TRBV20-1 and TRBJ2-3; tentative D call: TRBD1 (6 bases). The V end lost 3 bases, the J end lost 5 bases, and 9 bases lay between the germline ends. The CDR3 runs 12 residues. Per the germline V gene, CDR1 is DFQATT and CDR2 is SNEGSKA (reference sequence). The CDR3 nucleotides read TGCAGTGCTAGTCCAGGGGAAGATACGCAGTATTTT. Translated, it gives CSASPGEDTQYF.

The V and J genes are TRBV4-1 and TRBJ2-3; tentative D call: TRBD1 (6 bases). The CDR3 loop spans 15 amino acids. Germline V CDR1 and CDR2: MGHRA, YSYEKL. The V gene lost 0 bases and the J gene lost 8 bases, with 15 bases spanning the gap. This chain's CDR3 is CASSQDRGRFVTQYF. The CDR3, as DNA: TGCGCCAGCAGCCAAGACAGGGGCCGGTTCGTTACGCAGTATTTT.

This clonotype was counted a few times. V and J are TRBV5-1 and TRBJ2-2; tentative D call: TRBD2 (5 bases). V dropped 3 bases and J dropped 0 bases, with 9 bases sitting between them. CDR1 is SGHRS and CDR2 is YFSETQ in the germline V gene. The CDR3 sequence is 15 residues long. The CDR3 bases are TGCGCCAGCAGCTACGACTACTCGAACACCGGGGAGCTGTTTTTT. This encodes CASSYDYSNTGELFF.